Reported below is one T cell receptor (beta chain). In the authors' workflow: Cell counts per sample came from amplifying reference gene primers. The method was immunoSEQ multiplex PCR; TCRdb's version includes in-frame clones alone and lacks a portion of them. V and J calls and clone size are as listed in that table; D and trimming were resolved from the DNA. The repertoire holds 110,000 to 150,000 clones, 78% seen once, with less than 7.5% in the top ten. The data derive from a study of blood T cell repertoires in COVID-19. Study-wide context: The analysed material was cDNA or gDNA that came from T cells, B-cell-depleted T cells, or PBMCs.

The trim removed 5 bases at V and 7 bases at J, leaving 9 bases unmatched. CDR1 MNHNY and CDR2 SVGAGI come from the germline V gene (reference sequence). The CDR3 totals 15 residues. The participants were between about 18 and 90 years old and came from 24 US areas. This sequence was found in a woman aged 45-65 years who had recovered from COVID-19. Sequencing was performed on PBMCs or T cells enriched from blood (not recorded which). The rearrangement joins TRBV6-6 to TRBJ2-4, with 9 bases fitting TRBD1. CDR3 DNA sequence: TGTGCCAGCAGTGATCCGGGACAGGGTTTGAACATTCAGTACTTC. This gives the protein CASSDPGQGLNIQYF.